Included here is one TCR beta chain sequence, with context. The antigen remains undetermined. Vbeta (60) and Jbeta (13) primers were used in the PCR. Some clones are missing from TCRdb's copy, which holds only in-frame ones; the method was immunoSEQ multiplex PCR. The table lists roughly 170,000 clones, approximately 81% of them singletons. The CDR3 sequence is 17 residues long. The trim removed 2 bases at V and 0 bases at J, leaving 7 bases unmatched. Germline CDR1 and CDR2: SGHTA and FQGNSA. This entry comes from a study of cytomegalovirus exposure and HLA in healthy donors. Overall study findings and caveats: As was reported, the HLA-A and HLA-B alleles of most subjects were accurately predicted from TCR beta sequences. Later, TCR association rates were found to vary by HLA locus, highest for DRB1 and lowest for HLA-C.

The sequence was collected from a man aged 25 to 40 in good health and CMV-seronegative. The rearrangement joins TRBV7-2 to TRBJ2-1; 7 bases are shared with TRBD1. Input material: PBMCs. CDR3 in DNA: TGTGCCAGCAGCTTACACCCGACAGGGAGCTCCTACAATGAGCAGTTCTTC. It encodes CASSLHPTGSSYNEQFF.